The source of this T cell receptor beta chain is a study of T cell responses to AZD1222 COVID-19 vaccine. Notes on this clone: Its antigen is undetermined.

TCRdb's copy holds only in-frame clones and misses some; the assay was immunoSEQ multiplex PCR. The top ten clones hold 0.9% to 1.2% of a sample with over 100,000 clones, roughly 90% of them seen once. Germline values: CDR1 KGHDR, CDR2 SFDVKD. The CDR3 is 16 amino acids. J lost 8 bases, V lost 4 bases, and 12 bases had no gene match. Findings and limits, study-wide: None of the repertoires were sampled until the peak T cell response had passed. The donor group comprised mostly white British people and more females; the analysis possibly underestimated clonal diversity.

Samples with a second dose at about 4 or about 12 weeks were pooled together. The specimen comprised peripheral blood, sampled 28 days after the second AZD1222 dose. This TCR derives from an adult who received the AZD1222 COVID-19 vaccine. V is TRBV24-1 and J is TRBJ2-5, with 10 bases that match TRBD2. CDR3 coding DNA: TGTGCCACCAGTGACCCGGGACTAGCGCCCACGGGCACCCAGTACTTC. Protein: CATSDPGLAPTGTQYF.